The clone carrying this TCR beta chain was observed many times. V dropped 5 bases and J dropped 5 bases, with 10 bases sitting between them. The CDR3 is 12 amino acids. Germline lookup yields CDR1 MDHEN and CDR2 SYDVKM. The entry originates in a study of Graves' ophthalmopathy and Graves' hyperthyroidism. Study-wide context: Hyperthyroidism was classified as stable if no ophthalmopathy occurred within 18 months of follow-up.

Hyperthyroidism patients, aged 18 to 65, were newly diagnosed, under 2 months' duration. Among the exclusions were patients with other autoimmune diseases, uncontrolled infections, pregnancy or lactation. The study amplified TCR beta CDR3 regions using RNA transcripts. The first round was an RT-PCR with HTBI primers, and the second round was a multiplex PCR. One entry per CDR3 protein, called by TCRdb with MiXCR from the multiplex PCR reads. The sample lists about 550,000 distinct CDR3 sequences, 35% to 45% occurring once. The specimen sequenced was peripheral blood or thyroid tissue (not recorded which). This receptor was identified in an adult man with Graves' hyperthyroidism. The chain has TRBV28 and TRBJ2-7, with D uncertain. CDR3 coding DNA: TGTGCCAGCAGTCCCCCGCGCCACGAGCAGTACTTC. Protein sequence: CASSPPRHEQYF.